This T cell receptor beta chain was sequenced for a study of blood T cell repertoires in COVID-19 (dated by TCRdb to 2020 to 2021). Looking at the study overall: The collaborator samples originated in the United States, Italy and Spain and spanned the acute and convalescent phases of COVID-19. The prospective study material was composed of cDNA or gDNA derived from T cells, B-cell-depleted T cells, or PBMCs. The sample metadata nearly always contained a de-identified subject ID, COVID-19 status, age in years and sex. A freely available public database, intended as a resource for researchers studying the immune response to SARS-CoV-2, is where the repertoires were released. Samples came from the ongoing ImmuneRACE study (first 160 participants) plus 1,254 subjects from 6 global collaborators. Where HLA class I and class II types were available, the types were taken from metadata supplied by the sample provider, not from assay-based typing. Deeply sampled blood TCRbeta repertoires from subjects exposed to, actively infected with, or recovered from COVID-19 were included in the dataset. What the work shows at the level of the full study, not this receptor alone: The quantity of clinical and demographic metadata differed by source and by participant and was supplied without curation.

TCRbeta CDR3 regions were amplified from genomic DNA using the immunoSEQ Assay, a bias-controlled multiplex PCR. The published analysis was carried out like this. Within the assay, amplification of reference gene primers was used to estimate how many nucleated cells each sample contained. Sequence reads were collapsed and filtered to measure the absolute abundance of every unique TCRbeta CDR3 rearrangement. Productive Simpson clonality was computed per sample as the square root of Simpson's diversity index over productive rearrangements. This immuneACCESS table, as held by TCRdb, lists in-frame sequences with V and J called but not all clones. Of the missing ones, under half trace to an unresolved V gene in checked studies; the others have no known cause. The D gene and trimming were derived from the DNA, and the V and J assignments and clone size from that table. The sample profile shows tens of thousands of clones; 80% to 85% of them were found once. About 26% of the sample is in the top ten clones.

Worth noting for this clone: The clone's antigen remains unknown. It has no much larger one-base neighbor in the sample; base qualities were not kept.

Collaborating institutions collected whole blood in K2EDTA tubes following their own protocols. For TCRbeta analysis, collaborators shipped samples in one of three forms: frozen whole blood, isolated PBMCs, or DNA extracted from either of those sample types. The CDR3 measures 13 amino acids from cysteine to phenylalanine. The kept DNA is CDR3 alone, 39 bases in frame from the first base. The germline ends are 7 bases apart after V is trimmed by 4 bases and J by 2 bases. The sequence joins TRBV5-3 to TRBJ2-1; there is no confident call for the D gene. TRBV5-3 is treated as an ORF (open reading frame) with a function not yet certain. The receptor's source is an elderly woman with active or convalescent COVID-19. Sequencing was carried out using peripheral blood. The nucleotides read TGTGCCAGAAGCCCTGGGCCCTACAATGAGCAGTTCTTC. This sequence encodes CARSPGPYNEQFF.